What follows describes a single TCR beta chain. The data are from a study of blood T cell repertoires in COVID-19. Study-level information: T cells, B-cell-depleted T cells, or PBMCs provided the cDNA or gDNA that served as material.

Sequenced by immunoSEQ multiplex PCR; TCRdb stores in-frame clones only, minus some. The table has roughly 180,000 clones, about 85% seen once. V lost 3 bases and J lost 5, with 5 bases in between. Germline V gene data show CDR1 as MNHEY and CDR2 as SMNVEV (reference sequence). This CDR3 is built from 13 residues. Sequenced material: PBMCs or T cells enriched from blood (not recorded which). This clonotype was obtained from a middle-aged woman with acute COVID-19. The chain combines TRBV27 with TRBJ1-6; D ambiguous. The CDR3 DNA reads TGTGCCAGCAGTTTCCAGGATAATTCACCCCTCCACTTT. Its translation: CASSFQDNSPLHF.